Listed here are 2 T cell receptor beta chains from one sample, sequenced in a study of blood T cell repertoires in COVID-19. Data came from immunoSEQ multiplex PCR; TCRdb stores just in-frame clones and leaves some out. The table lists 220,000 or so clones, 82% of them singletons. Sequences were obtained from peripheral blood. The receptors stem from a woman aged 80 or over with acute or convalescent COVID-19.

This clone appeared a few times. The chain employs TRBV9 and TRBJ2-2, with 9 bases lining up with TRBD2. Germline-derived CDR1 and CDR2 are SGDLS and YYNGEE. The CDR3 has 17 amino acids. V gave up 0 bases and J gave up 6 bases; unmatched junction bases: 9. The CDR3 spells CASSVGQAGGLSGELFF. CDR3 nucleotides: TGTGCCAGCAGCGTAGGGCAAGCGGGGGGCCTATCCGGGGAGCTGTTTTTT.

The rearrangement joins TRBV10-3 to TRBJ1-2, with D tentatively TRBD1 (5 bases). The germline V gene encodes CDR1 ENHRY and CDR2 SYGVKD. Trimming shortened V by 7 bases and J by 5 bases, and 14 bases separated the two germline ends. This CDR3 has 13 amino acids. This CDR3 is CAITLTVGYGYTF. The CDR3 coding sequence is TGTGCCATCACCCTGACAGTAGGATATGGCTACACCTTC.